This TCR beta chain was identified during a study of cytomegalovirus exposure and HLA in healthy donors. The PCR ran on 60 Vbeta and 13 Jbeta primers. The protocol was immunoSEQ multiplex PCR, while the TCRdb copy is restricted to in-frame clones and leaves out a portion. The data hold under 250,000 clones, with 85% observed a single time. V gave up 2 bases and J gave up 7 bases; unmatched junction bases: 4. Germline-derived CDR1 and CDR2 are MNHEY and SVGAGI. There are 14 residues in the CDR3. Sequenced sample: PBMCs. The source is a woman in her forties or fifties in good health and CMV-seronegative. The genes are TRBV6-5 and TRBJ2-1; 8 bases map to TRBD2. The CDR3 DNA is TGTGCCAGCAGTTACGAGCGGGGGAGGAATGAGCAGTTCTTC. It encodes CASSYERGRNEQFF.